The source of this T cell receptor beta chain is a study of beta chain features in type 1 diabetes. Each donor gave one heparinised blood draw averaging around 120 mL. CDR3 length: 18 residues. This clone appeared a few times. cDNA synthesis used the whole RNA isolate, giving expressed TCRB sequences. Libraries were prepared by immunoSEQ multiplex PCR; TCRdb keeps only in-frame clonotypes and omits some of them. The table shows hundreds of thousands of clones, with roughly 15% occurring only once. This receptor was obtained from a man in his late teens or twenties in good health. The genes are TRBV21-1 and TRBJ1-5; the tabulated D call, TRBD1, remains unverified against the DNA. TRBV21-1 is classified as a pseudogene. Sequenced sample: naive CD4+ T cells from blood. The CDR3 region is CASSICRDRDERSQPQHF. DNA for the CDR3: TGTGCCAGCAGCATCTGCCGGGACAGGGACGAGAGAAGTCAGCCCCAGCATTTT.